The 28 T cell receptor beta chains below were found in one sample sequenced in a study of T cell repertoires in cytomegalovirus infection. No antigen is known for these receptors. MiXCR, applied by TCRdb to the reads, yields one record per CDR3 protein. In the table there are 300,000 to 400,000 distinct CDR3 sequences, roughly 25% of which are singletons. This material consisted of cultured PBMCs, taken from culture after CMV antigen stimulation. These TCRs come from a human donor in good health (CMV status not recorded). Some clones in this sample may be carry-over from other donors' samples.

In this sample, this clonotype turned up a few times. The chain uses TRBV6-2 or TRBV6-3 and TRBJ2-3; tentative D call: TRBD2 (6 bases). V shed 6 bases and J shed 0 bases, with 13 bases lying between them. This CDR3 has 15 residues. Germline loops: CDR1 MNHEY, CDR2 SVGEGT. DNA for the CDR3: TGTGCCAGCAGGAAACGGGACTTAAGCACAGATACGCAGTATTTT. Translation: CASRKRDLSTDTQYF.

This chain connects TRBV20-1 to TRBJ1-2, with 7 bases fitting TRBD1. This CDR3 contains 12 residues. Germline CDR1 reads DFQATT; CDR2 reads SNEGSKA (reference sequence). The CDR3 here is CRVGGQNYGYTF. The CDR3 DNA reads TGCAGAGTAGGGGGCCAGAACTATGGCTACACCTTC.

This clonotype was picked up a small number of times. This sequence joins TRBV7-2 and TRBJ2-6; D is undetermined. V lost 6 bases and J lost 1, with 13 bases in between. This CDR3 region has 16 residues. CDR1 and CDR2 from the germline V gene are SGHTA and FQGNSA. CDR3 sequence: CASSTAGLSGANVLTF. CDR3 nucleotide sequence: TGTGCCAGCAGTACCGCAGGCCTATCTGGGGCCAACGTCCTGACTTTC.

The chain has TRBV27 and TRBJ2-2; weak D call: TRBD2 (5 bases). The CDR3 runs 15 residues. V was pared by 5 bases and J by 4 bases, with 14 bases between. The germline gives CDR1 MNHEY, CDR2 SMNVEV (reference sequence). In DNA form, the CDR3 reads TGTGCCAGCAGTACCATGGGCGCGGGCACCGGGGAGCTGTTTTTT. Residues: CASSTMGAGTGELFF.

This clonotype was seen at least ten times. The V call is TRBV6-6, the J call TRBJ2-3, with D possibly being TRBD2 (5 bases). The CDR3 is 15 residues long. Germline V gene lookup returns CDR1 MNHNY and CDR2 SVGAGI (reference sequence). The V end was cut by 2 bases, the J end by 3 bases, with 12 bases between. The CDR3 DNA is TGTGCCAGCAGTTACGAGGGTTTCGGGACAGATACGCAGTATTTT. Its protein product is CASSYEGFGTDTQYF.

This clonotype was counted only a few times. The chain has TRBV20-1 and TRBJ1-4, with 8 bases identical to TRBD1. Germline V gene lookup returns CDR1 DFQATT and CDR2 SNEGSKA (reference sequence). After removal of 3 bases from V and 6 bases from J, the junction contained 6 bases not matched to a gene. CDR3 size: 14 residues. In DNA form, the CDR3 reads TGCAGTGCTAGGGCAGGGGGCGTCCATGAAAAACTGTTTTTT. Translation gives CSARAGGVHEKLFF.

The rearrangement uses TRBV9 and TRBJ1-1; D gene uncertain. With 0 bases removed from V and 1 base from J, the gap between germline ends came to 7 bases. The CDR3 spans 14 residues. From germline, CDR1 is SGDLS and CDR2 YYNGEE. CDR3 protein: CASSVVRENTEAFF. The CDR3 nucleotides are TGTGCCAGCAGCGTAGTTCGGGAGAACACTGAAGCTTTCTTT.

The rearrangement links TRBV5-5 to TRBJ1-1; D unclear. Germline V lookup: CDR1 SGHKS, CDR2 YYEKEE (reference sequence). The CDR3 is 14 amino acids. V gave up 0 bases and J gave up 1 base, with 7 bases separating them. The CDR3 reads CASSLDARNTEAFF. In DNA, the CDR3 is TGTGCCAGCAGCTTGGACGCAAGGAACACTGAAGCTTTCTTT.

The CDR3 DNA reads as TGTGCCAGCAGCCCCTTTAGGGGCCCAGATACGCAGTATTTT. The encoded protein is CASSPFRGPDTQYF. The V gene is TRBV28, the J gene TRBJ2-3; tentatively, D is TRBD1 (5 bases). CDR1 is MDHEN, CDR2 SYDVKM, per germline. V lost 6 bases and J 4 bases, leaving 14 bases between the germline ends. The CDR3 runs to 14 residues. The complete variable domain, with remaining parts taken from reference TRBV28 and TRBJ2-3, reads DVKVTQSSRYLVKRTGEKVFLECVQDMDHENMFWYRQDPGLGLRLIYFSYDVKMKEKGDIPEGYSVSREKKERFSLILESASTNQTSMYLCASSPFRGPDTQYFGPGTRLTVL.

This rearrangement joins TRBV4-2 to TRBJ2-5, with D perhaps matching TRBD1 or TRBD2 (5 bases each). CDR3 length: 15 residues. V lost 3 bases and J lost 5, with 16 bases in between. The germline gives CDR1 LGHNA, CDR2 YNFKEQ. The CDR3 here is CASSHKGEGGETQYF. The CDR3 DNA follows: TGTGCCAGCAGCCATAAAGGGGAAGGCGGGGAGACCCAGTACTTC.

Note on this clonotype: At one end the junction does not follow the germline gene, possibly because of a read error. The rearrangement joins TRBV5-6 to TRBJ2-6; TRBD2 might be the D (5 bases). The germline gives CDR1 SGHDT, CDR2 YYEEEE. The CDR3 sequence is 11 residues long. CDR3 nucleotides: TGTGCCAGCAGCCCTGGGGAGAAGTGGGCTTTC. Translation: CASSPGEKWAF.

Remarks on this clonotype: This may come from a read error, since a much larger clone is one base off. This chain uses TRBV7-2 with TRBJ2-2; 13 bases line up with TRBD2. Germline CDR1 is SGHTA and CDR2 is FQGNSA. CDR3 length equals 16 residues. The ends lost 5 bases at V and 5 bases at J; junction bases unmatched: 5. The CDR3 DNA reads as TGTGCCAGCAGCAAAAAGACTAGCGGGAGGACCGGGGAGCTGTTTTTT. Translation gives CASSKKTSGRTGELFF.

The chain carries TRBV28 and TRBJ2-7; TRBD1 matches 7 bases. The ends lost 2 bases at V and 7 bases at J; junction bases unmatched: 14. Germline V gives CDR1 MDHEN, CDR2 SYDVKM. The CDR3 loop spans 16 amino acids. As DNA, the CDR3 is TGTGCCAGCAGTTTACCGACAGGGCCCTACGGAAGTGAGCAGTACTTC. Its protein product is CASSLPTGPYGSEQYF. The whole variable domain, remainder taken from reference TRBV28 and TRBJ2-7, is DVKVTQSSRYLVKRTGEKVFLECVQDMDHENMFWYRQDPGLGLRLIYFSYDVKMKEKGDIPEGYSVSREKKERFSLILESASTNQTSMYLCASSLPTGPYGSEQYFGPGTRLTVT.

This clonotype came up many times. The V and J genes are TRBV12-3 or TRBV12-4 and TRBJ2-6; 10 bases are shared with TRBD1. CDR3 length: 17 amino acids. The V gene end was trimmed by 6 bases and the J gene end by 3 bases; junction bases not matched to a gene: 8. The CDR3 region has the DNA TGTGCCAGCAGCCATAGACAGGGGGCATTTGGGGCCAACGTCCTGACTTTC. It specifies CASSHRQGAFGANVLTF.

The chain combines TRBV19 with TRBJ2-3, with unresolved D. Germline V gene lookup returns CDR1 LNHDA and CDR2 SQIVND (reference sequence). V gave up 3 bases and J gave up 0 bases, with 10 bases separating them. The CDR3 totals 15 residues. The CDR3 DNA reads TGTGCCAGTAGTATCCAGACCTCTAGCACAGATACGCAGTATTTT. Translated, it gives CASSIQTSSTDTQYF.

This clonotype has ten or more counts. The CDR3 DNA is TGTGCCAGCAGCTTCTCCCCCCCTGCCGGGGAGCTGTTTTTT. Translated, it gives CASSFSPPAGELFF. The chain uses TRBV7-2 and TRBJ2-2, with unresolved D. Trimming pared 3 bases from V and 6 bases from J, leaving 11 bases between. There are 14 residues in the CDR3. Germline-derived CDR1 and CDR2 are SGHTA and FQGNSA.

This clonotype was detected many times. The chain is built from TRBV7-2 and TRBJ1-6; D unresolved. CDR3 length: 14 amino acids. V was pared by 0 bases and J by 7 bases, with 7 bases between. Looked up from germline, CDR1 is SGHTA and CDR2 is FQGNSA. Here the CDR3 reads CASSLAGINSPLHF. The DNA of the CDR3 is TGTGCCAGCAGCTTAGCAGGGATCAATTCACCCCTCCACTTT.

The chain couples TRBV10-2 to TRBJ2-3; TRBD1 matches at 7 bases. Germline lookup yields CDR1 WSHSY and CDR2 SAAADI. CDR3 length: 14 residues. The J segment lost 1 base and the V segment lost 4 bases, leaving 2 bases of the junction unmatched. In DNA form, the CDR3 reads TGCGCCAGCAGTGCGCAGGGGGGCACAGATACGCAGTATTTT. Translated, it gives CASSAQGGTDTQYF.

This clonotype was detected many times. This chain uses TRBV6-2 or TRBV6-3 with TRBJ2-7; 8 bases are shared with TRBD2. Looked up from germline, CDR1 is MNHEY and CDR2 is SVGEGT. The CDR3 runs 12 residues. After removal of 5 bases from V and 4 bases from J, the junction contained 1 base not matched to a gene. The CDR3 reads CASSQRGYEQYV. Written as DNA, the CDR3 is TGTGCCAGCAGTCAGCGGGGGTACGAGCAGTACGTC.

The chain uses TRBV5-5 and TRBJ1-3; no firm D call. CDR1 is SGHKS, CDR2 YYEKEE, per germline (reference sequence). V dropped 5 bases and J dropped 4 bases, with 7 bases sitting between them. The length of the CDR3 is 12 residues. The CDR3 sequence is CASREYGNTIYF. The CDR3 nucleotides are TGTGCCAGCAGAGAGTACGGAAACACCATATATTTT.

V is TRBV12-3 or TRBV12-4 and J is TRBJ2-3, with 11 bases matching TRBD2. The CDR3 is made up of 16 amino acids. Losses at the gene ends were 6 bases for V and 6 bases for J; bases not matched to a gene: 11. The chain's CDR3 is CASSPLAGGTRDTQYF. The CDR3 DNA is TGTGCCAGCAGCCCCCTAGCGGGAGGCACTCGGGATACGCAGTATTTT.

This clonotype was counted a few times. The chain joins TRBV15 to TRBJ2-5, with 7 nucleotides matching TRBD2. Trimming removed 0 bases from V and 4 bases from J; junction bases left unmatched: 2. Germline V lookup: CDR1 LNHNV, CDR2 YYDKDF (reference sequence). CDR3 length: 14 amino acids. The CDR3 loop reads CATSRDTGGETQYF. The CDR3 DNA follows: TGTGCCACCAGCAGAGATACGGGGGGAGAGACCCAGTACTTC.

A few counts support this clonotype. The rearrangement links TRBV19 to TRBJ2-1, with TRBD2 matching 9 bases. Germline lookup yields CDR1 LNHDA and CDR2 SQIVND (reference sequence). J lost 6 bases, V lost 7 bases, and 13 bases had no gene match. This CDR3 has 16 residues. The DNA for the CDR3 is TGTGCCAGTACCACGAGGGGGGTAGCGGGAGTCAATGAGCAGTTCTTC. Protein product: CASTTRGVAGVNEQFF.

The chain links TRBV6-2 or TRBV6-3 to TRBJ1-1; tentative D call: TRBD1 (5 bases). The V end lost 4 bases, the J end lost 3 bases, and 18 bases lay between the germline ends. Germline V CDR1 and CDR2: MNHEY, SVGEGT. This CDR3 has 16 amino acids. In DNA form, the CDR3 reads TGTGCCAGCAGTTGGGAAGGGGCGCGGGGTCACACTGAAGCTTTCTTT. It is translated as CASSWEGARGHTEAFF.

This clonotype has only a few counts. V is TRBV20-1 and J is TRBJ2-1; 8 bases align to TRBD2. CDR1 and CDR2 (germline): DFQATT, SNEGSKA (reference sequence). The CDR3 spans 15 residues. J lost 9 bases, V lost 6 bases, and 16 bases had no gene match. The CDR3 coding sequence is TGCAGTGCCAACGCCCCAGCGGGGGCTGTCCGTGAGCAGTTCTTC. Translating gives CSANAPAGAVREQFF.

This clonotype showed up many times. The chain has TRBV6-5 and TRBJ2-5, with D possibly matching TRBD2 (6 bases). The CDR3 covers 17 residues. Germline loops: CDR1 MNHEY, CDR2 SVGAGI. V was pared by 2 bases and J by 1 base, with 17 bases between. CDR3 protein: CASSYTYTPSAQETQYF. CDR3 nucleotides: TGTGCCAGCAGTTACACCTATACTCCTAGCGCCCAAGAGACCCAGTACTTC.

This clonotype has at least ten counts. The genes are TRBV7-3 and TRBJ2-1; either TRBD1 or TRBD2 may supply D (6 bases each). Trimming took 8 bases from V and 5 from J, leaving 10 bases between them. The germline V gene has CDR1 SGHTA and CDR2 FQGTGA. The CDR3 is made up of 12 amino acids. This CDR3 is CASGGLNNEQFF. The CDR3 DNA sequence: TGTGCCAGCGGGGGGCTCAACAATGAGCAGTTCTTC.

This clonotype was picked up a small number of times. The chain employs TRBV7-2 and TRBJ2-4; 7 bases agree with TRBD1. The junction had 4 bases not matched to a gene; V was cut back by 5 bases and J by 3 bases. The CDR3 covers 14 residues. Germline CDR1 and CDR2: SGHTA and FQGNSA. CDR3 in DNA: TGTGCCAGCAGCCCCGGGACAGTCAAAAACATTCAGTACTTC. This codes for CASSPGTVKNIQYF.